This record concerns one TCR beta chain sequence. Clones were sequenced by immunoSEQ multiplex PCR, and TCRdb holds only the in-frame ones, with some missing. The repertoire holds roughly 100,000 clones, with about 90% as singletons. This specimen comes from a study of siplizumab effects on memory and regulatory T cells. Germline V gene lookup returns CDR1 GTSNPN and CDR2 SVGIG (reference sequence). The CDR3 runs 17 residues. V lost 2 bases and J lost 0, with 16 bases in between. The chain couples TRBV30 to TRBJ2-2; maybe TRBD2 (6 bases). The sequence was collected from a human donor in good health. Material for sequencing was CD4+ T cells sorted from blood. The CDR3 coding sequence is TGTGCCTGGAGTAGGGGTGGCTCGGGGGCGAACACCGGGGAGCTGTTTTTT. The encoded protein is CAWSRGGSGANTGELFF.